These T cell receptor beta chains were read from a single sample in a study of vaccination effects on CD4 cells after COVID-19. Only in-frame clones appear in the TCRdb table, and some are missing; sequencing was by immunoSEQ multiplex PCR. Of over 65,000 clones listed, about 74% are singletons. No antigens are known for them. The specimen comprised CD4+ T cells from PBMCs cultured without peptide, sampled before COVID-19 vaccination. The receptors here all came from a human donor who received a COVID-19 vaccine. The CDR3 runs from the conserved cysteine through the conserved F or W. D genes are given only for firm matches. Only some rows state a clone size, as once, few, many or a class for expanded clones.

TRBV28	NA	12	TRBJ2-3	NA	TGTGCCAGCAGTTTCCCGACAGATACGCAGTATTTT	CASSFPTDTQYF
TRBV7-3	NA	15	TRBJ2-1	NA	TGTGCCAGCAGCCCTACAGGGAATGGGTGGAATGAGCAGTTCTTC	CASSPTGNGWNEQFF
TRBV4-1	NA	15	TRBJ1-2	NA	TGCGCCAGCAGCCAGACCGGGACGGTTAACTATGGCTACACCTTC	CASSQTGTVNYGYTF
TRBV30	NA	13	TRBJ1-5	TRBD1	TGTGCCTGGAGTGCGGACAGGGGACAGCCCCAGCATTTT	CAWSADRGQPQHF
TRBV2	NA	13	TRBJ2-2	NA	TGTGCCAGCACCTATCAGGGAGCCGGGGAGCTGTTTTTT	CASTYQGAGELFF
TRBV5-1	NA	16	TRBJ2-3	TRBD1	TGCGCCAGCAGCTTGGTAGGGACAGAGGGCACAGATACGCAGTATTTT	CASSLVGTEGTDTQYF
TRBV6-5	few	15	TRBJ1-2	NA	TGTGCCAGCAGTCCAGGGCTCTGGAACTTCTATGGCTACACCTTC	CASSPGLWNFYGYTF
TRBV10-1	NA	15	TRBJ2-1	TRBD2	TGCGCCAGCAGTGATGGGGCGGGGGGATACAATGAGCAGTTCTTC	CASSDGAGGYNEQFF
TRBV29-1	NA	16	TRBJ1-1	TRBD1	TGCAGCGTGGAAGATGCAGGGGGCGAAAGGAACACTGAAGCTTTCTTT	CSVEDAGGERNTEAFF
TRBV7-9	NA	12	TRBJ1-1	NA	TGTGCCAGCAGCTTAGGTGGGCAGAATACTTTCTTT	CASSLGGQNTFF
TRBV5-1	NA	14	TRBJ1-4	NA	TGCGCCAGCAGCTTGGAAGGACCTAATGAAAAACTGTTTTTT	CASSLEGPNEKLFF
TRBV4-1	NA	17	TRBJ2-3	NA	TGCGCCAGCAGCCAAGATCTTGGGTCCAGCTGGACAGATACGCAGTATTTT	CASSQDLGSSWTDTQYF
TRBV7-9	NA	14	TRBJ1-2	NA	TGTGCCAGCAGCTTTTTGGGGGAGGGCTATGGCTACACCTTC	CASSFLGEGYGYTF
TRBV6-1	NA	15	TRBJ1-4	TRBD1	TGTGCCAGCAGTGGAGCCGGGACAGGCGAAGGAAAACTGTTTTTT	CASSGAGTGEGKLFF
TRBV15	NA	15	TRBJ1-5	NA	TGTGCCACCAGCAGAGGGCAGGTTAGCAATCAGCCCCAGCATTTT	CATSRGQVSNQPQHF
TRBV18	NA	15	TRBJ1-1	NA	TGTGCCAGCTCACCCCCCATACGGCCGAACACTGAAGCTTTCTTT	CASSPPIRPNTEAFF
TRBV24-1	NA	14	TRBJ2-5	TRBD1	TGTGCCACCAGTGACCTGGGACAGGGGGGGACCCAGTACTTC	CATSDLGQGGTQYF
TRBV29-1	once	14	TRBJ2-4	NA	TGCAGCGTTGACCCCGGGCAAGCCAAAAACATTCAGTACTTC	CSVDPGQAKNIQYF
TRBV14	NA	14	TRBJ2-1	NA	TGTGCCAGCAGCCAAGAACTTAGACATAATGAGCAGTTCTTC	CASSQELRHNEQFF
TRBV18	NA	16	TRBJ1-6	TRBD1	TGTGCCAGCTCTACCGGGACAGGGGAAGTTGATTCACCCCTCCACTTT	CASSTGTGEVDSPLHF
TRBV6-5	few	13	TRBJ1-5	NA	TGTGCCAGCAGTTACGATAGCAATCAGCCCCAGCATTTT	CASSYDSNQPQHF
TRBV11-3	NA	14	TRBJ2-3	NA	TGTGCCAGCAGGGACAACAGGGACGGTGGGACGCAGTATTTT	CASRDNRDGGTQYF
TRBV9	NA	15	TRBJ2-5	TRBD2	TGTGCCAGCAGCGCGACTAGCGGGGGCCCTAGGACCCAGTACTTC	CASSATSGGPRTQYF
TRBV5-4	few	13	TRBJ1-1	NA	TGTGCCAGCAGCCAAGGGACCAACACTGAAGCTTTCTTT	CASSQGTNTEAFF
TRBV30	NA	15	TRBJ2-3	TRBD2	TGTGCCTGGAGTGTTGGAGCGGGGAGCACAGATACGCAGTATTTT	CAWSVGAGSTDTQYF
TRBV6-5	NA	15	TRBJ1-1	NA	TGTGCCAGCAGTTACTCGACAGGTCTGAACACTGAAGCTTTCTTT	CASSYSTGLNTEAFF
TRBV18	NA	14	TRBJ1-4	NA	TGTGCCAGCTCGTCCCAGGGCCGAGATGAAAAACTGTTTTTT	CASSSQGRDEKLFF
TRBV9	NA	14	TRBJ1-6	TRBD1	TGTGCCAGCAGCGTCACAGGGGCCAATTCACCCCTCCACTTT	CASSVTGANSPLHF
TRBV3-1/TRBV3-2	NA	16	TRBJ2-5	TRBD2	TGTGCCAGCAGACTGGCGGGAGGGGGGAACAAAGAGACCCAGTACTTC	CASRLAGGGNKETQYF
TRBV5-1	NA	15	TRBJ1-1	TRBD1	TGCGCCAGCAGCATGAGTCAGGGGGCGGGAACTGAAGCTTTCTTT	CASSMSQGAGTEAFF
TRBV5-1	once	14	TRBJ2-5	TRBD1	TGCGCCAGCAGCCAAGGACAGGCTCAAGAGACCCAGTACTTC	CASSQGQAQETQYF
TRBV5-1	few	17	TRBJ2-6	TRBD1	TGCGCCAGCAGCTCTCCCGGGACAGGGACCGGGGCCAACGTCCTGACTTTC	CASSSPGTGTGANVLTF
TRBV5-4	NA	17	TRBJ2-3	TRBD2	TGTGCCAGCAGCCGCGGCGGGGCGGGGGGACCCACAGATACGCAGTATTTT	CASSRGGAGGPTDTQYF
TRBV6-5	NA	15	TRBJ1-2	NA	TGTGCCAGCAGCGGTAGTCCGATCCCCAACTATGGCTACACCTTC	CASSGSPIPNYGYTF
TRBV7-2	NA	17	TRBJ2-4	TRBD2	TGTGCCAGCAGCTTAGGGGGGGGGTCCATTGCCAAAAACATTCAGTACTTC	CASSLGGGSIAKNIQYF
TRBV7-2	NA	14	TRBJ1-4	TRBD1	TGTGCCAGCAGCACGACAGGGTTAGGTGAAAAACTGTTTTTT	CASSTTGLGEKLFF
TRBV2	NA	18	TRBJ2-5	TRBD1	TGTGCCAGCAGTGCTATCCGGGACAGGGGATTGAGGAGGGAGACCCAGTACTTC	CASSAIRDRGLRRETQYF
TRBV18	NA	13	TRBJ1-2	NA	TGTGCCAGCTCACCACTGGATCAAAGTGGCTACACCTTC	CASSPLDQSGYTF
TRBV2	once	15	TRBJ2-2	TRBD1	TGTGCCAGTAAAAAGACAGGGGGAAACACCGGGGAGCTGTTTTTT	CASKKTGGNTGELFF
TRBV2	NA	14	TRBJ1-5	NA	TGTGCCAGCCGCTGGAACAACGGCAATCAGCCCCAGCATTTT	CASRWNNGNQPQHF
TRBV3-1/TRBV3-2	NA	13	TRBJ1-4	NA	TGTGCCAGCAGCCAAGGGGGTACGGAAAAACTGTTTTTT	CASSQGGTEKLFF
TRBV18	once	15	TRBJ2-6	TRBD1	TGTGCCAGCTCACTCCTTGGACAGGCTACTCACGTCCTGACTTTC	CASSLLGQATHVLTF
TRBV2	NA	13	TRBJ1-2	NA	TGTGCCAGCAGTATAACAGGGAACTATGGCTACACCTTC	CASSITGNYGYTF
TRBV7-3	NA	13	TRBJ1-3	NA	TGTGCCAGCAGTCCGGGGCCTGGAAACACCATATATTTT	CASSPGPGNTIYF
TRBV14	NA	14	TRBJ2-1	NA	TGTGCCAGCAGCCAAAGCCCTTCCTACAATGAGCAGTTCTTC	CASSQSPSYNEQFF
TRBV30	NA	16	TRBJ2-3	NA	TGTGCCTGGAGTGTGACGCTGAGCGGAACCACAGATACGCAGTATTTT	CAWSVTLSGTTDTQYF
TRBV12-3/TRBV12-4	NA	12	TRBJ1-2	NA	TGTGCCAGCAGCCCGACAGTCTATGGCTACACCTTC	CASSPTVYGYTF
TRBV10-1	NA	13	TRBJ1-4	NA	TGCGCCAGAACAGGGCGAGAAAATGAAAAACTGTTTTTT	CARTGRENEKLFF
TRBV24-1	NA	14	TRBJ2-5	TRBD1	TGTGCCACCAGTGATACGGGACAGCAAGAGACCCAGTACTTC	CATSDTGQQETQYF
TRBV29-1	NA	14	TRBJ1-1	NA	TGCAGCGTTGAGCACGAATACATGAACACTGAAGCTTTCTTT	CSVEHEYMNTEAFF
TRBV15	NA	15	TRBJ1-2	NA	TGTGCCACCAGCAGAGAGCGGGCGGCTAGCTATGGCTACACCTTC	CATSRERAASYGYTF
TRBV5-1	NA	14	TRBJ2-1	NA	TGCGCCAGCAGCTTGGAAGCAGACTACAATGAGCAGTTCTTC	CASSLEADYNEQFF